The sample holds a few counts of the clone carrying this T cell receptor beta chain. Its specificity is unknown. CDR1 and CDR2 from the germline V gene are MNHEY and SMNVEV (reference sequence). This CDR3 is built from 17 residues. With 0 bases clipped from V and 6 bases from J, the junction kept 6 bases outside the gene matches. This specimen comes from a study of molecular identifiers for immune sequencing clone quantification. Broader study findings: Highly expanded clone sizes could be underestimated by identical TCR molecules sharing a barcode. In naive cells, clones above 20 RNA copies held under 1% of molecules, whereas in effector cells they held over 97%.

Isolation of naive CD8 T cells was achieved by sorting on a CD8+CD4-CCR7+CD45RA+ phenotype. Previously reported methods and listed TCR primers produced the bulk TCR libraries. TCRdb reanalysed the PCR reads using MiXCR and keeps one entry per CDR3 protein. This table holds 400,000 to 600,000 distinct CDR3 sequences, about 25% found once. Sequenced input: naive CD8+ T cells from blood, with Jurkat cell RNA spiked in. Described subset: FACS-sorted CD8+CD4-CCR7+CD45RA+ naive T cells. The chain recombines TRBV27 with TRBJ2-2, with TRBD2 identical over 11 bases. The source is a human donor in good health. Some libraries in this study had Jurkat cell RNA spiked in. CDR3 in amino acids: CASSLSLLAGEAGELFF. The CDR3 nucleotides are TGTGCCAGCAGTTTATCGTTACTAGCGGGAGAGGCCGGGGAGCTGTTTTTT.